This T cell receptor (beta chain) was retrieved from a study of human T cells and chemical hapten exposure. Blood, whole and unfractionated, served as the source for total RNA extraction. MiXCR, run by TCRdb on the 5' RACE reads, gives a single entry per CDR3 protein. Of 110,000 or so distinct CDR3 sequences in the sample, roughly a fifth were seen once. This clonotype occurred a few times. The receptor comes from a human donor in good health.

DNA for the CDR3: TGTGCCAGCACCATCCCAATCGAGGGGCAGGGAAACACCATATATTTT. The encoded protein is CASTIPIEGQGNTIYF. The chain carries TRBV7-9 and TRBJ1-3, with D possibly TRBD1 on 5 matching bases. Trimming pared 7 bases from V and 4 bases from J, leaving 20 bases between. Germline V lookup: CDR1 SEHNR, CDR2 FQNEAQ (reference sequence). This CDR3 has 16 amino acids.